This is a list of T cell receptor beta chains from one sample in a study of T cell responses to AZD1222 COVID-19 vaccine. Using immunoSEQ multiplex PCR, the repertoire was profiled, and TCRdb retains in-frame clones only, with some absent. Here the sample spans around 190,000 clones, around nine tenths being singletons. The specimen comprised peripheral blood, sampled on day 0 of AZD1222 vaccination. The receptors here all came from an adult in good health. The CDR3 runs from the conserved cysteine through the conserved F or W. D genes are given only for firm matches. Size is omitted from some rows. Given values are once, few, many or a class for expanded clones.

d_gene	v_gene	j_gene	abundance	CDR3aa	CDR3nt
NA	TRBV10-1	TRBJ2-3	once	CASSLGGGGEADTQYF	TGCGCCAGCTCCCTCGGGGGCGGGGGCGAGGCAGATACGCAGTATTTT
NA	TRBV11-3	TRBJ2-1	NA	CASSLGVRINNEQFF	TGTGCCAGCAGCTTAGGGGTAAGGATTAACAATGAGCAGTTCTTC
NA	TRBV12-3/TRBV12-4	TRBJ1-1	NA	CASSSDTEAFF	TGTGCCAGCAGTTCGGACACTGAAGCTTTCTTT
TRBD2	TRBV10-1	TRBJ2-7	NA	CASSEGGRSHEQYF	TGCGCCAGCAGTGAAGGCGGGAGAAGCCACGAGCAGTACTTC
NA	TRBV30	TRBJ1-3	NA	CAWSGGVASGNTIYF	TGTGCCTGGAGTGGGGGGGTTGCCTCTGGAAACACCATATATTTT
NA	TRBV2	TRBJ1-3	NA	CASSPKDLPSGNTIYF	TGTGCCAGCAGTCCAAAGGACTTACCCTCTGGAAACACCATATATTTT
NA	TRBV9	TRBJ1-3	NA	CASSLPEGAGNTIYF	TGTGCCAGCAGCCTCCCAGAGGGGGCTGGAAACACCATATATTTT
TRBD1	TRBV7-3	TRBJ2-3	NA	CASSLTGTASTDTQYF	TGTGCCAGCAGCTTAACCGGGACAGCAAGCACAGATACGCAGTATTTT
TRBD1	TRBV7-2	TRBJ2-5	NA	CASSLGAGGGETQYF	TGTGCCAGCAGCTTAGGGGCAGGGGGTGGGGAGACCCAGTACTTC
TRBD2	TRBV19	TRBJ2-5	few	CASSRRGGQETQYF	TGTGCCAGTAGCAGGCGGGGGGGCCAAGAGACCCAGTACTTC
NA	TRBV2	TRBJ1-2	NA	CASSNQGSNYGYTF	TGTGCCAGCAGTAATCAGGGTTCTAACTATGGCTACACCTTC
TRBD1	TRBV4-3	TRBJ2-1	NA	CASSQEPGQGGYEQFF	TGCGCCAGCAGCCAAGAACCGGGACAGGGGGGGTATGAGCAGTTCTTC
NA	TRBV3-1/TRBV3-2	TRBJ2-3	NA	CASSRSRTDTQYF	TGTGCCAGCAGCCGGTCCCGCACAGATACGCAGTATTTT
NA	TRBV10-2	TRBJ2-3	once	CASTQGPNRYGQYF	TGCGCCAGCACCCAGGGGCCCAATAGATACGGGCAGTATTTT
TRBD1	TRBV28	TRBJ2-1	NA	CASSSTDRGSYNEQFF	TGTGCCAGCAGTTCTACGGACAGGGGCTCCTACAATGAGCAGTTCTTC
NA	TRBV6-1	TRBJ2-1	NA	CASSDSLSEQFF	TGTGCCAGCAGTGACAGCCTCAGTGAGCAGTTCTTC
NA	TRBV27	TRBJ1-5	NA	CASRWRGPVRSNQPQHF	TGTGCCAGCAGATGGAGGGGACCGGTGCGGAGCAATCAGCCCCAGCATTTT
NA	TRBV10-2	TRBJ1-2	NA	CASSAAGVGNYGYTF	TGCGCCAGCAGTGCGGCAGGGGTCGGAAACTATGGCTACACCTTC
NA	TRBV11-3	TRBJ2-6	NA	CASSSSNSGANVLTF	TGTGCCAGCAGCTCGTCGAACTCTGGGGCCAACGTCCTGACTTTC
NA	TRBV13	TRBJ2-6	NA	CASSLEASPGTSGANVLTF	TGTGCCAGCAGCTTAGAGGCATCCCCAGGGACCTCTGGGGCCAACGTCCTGACTTTC
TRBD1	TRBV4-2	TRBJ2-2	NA	CASSQGPGGQGGSGELFF	TGTGCCAGCAGCCAAGGCCCTGGGGGACAGGGAGGTTCCGGGGAGCTGTTTTTT
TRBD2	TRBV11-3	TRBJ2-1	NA	CASSLDGQGLAGSSYNEQFF	TGTGCCAGCAGCTTAGATGGGCAGGGACTAGCGGGGAGCTCCTACAATGAGCAGTTCTTC
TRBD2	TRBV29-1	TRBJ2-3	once	CSVNQGLLAGSDTQYF	TGCAGCGTTAACCAGGGTTTACTAGCGGGATCAGATACGCAGTATTTT
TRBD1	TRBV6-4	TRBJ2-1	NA	CASSRTGIEQFF	TGTGCCAGCAGTAGGACAGGGATTGAGCAGTTCTTC
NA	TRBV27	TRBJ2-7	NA	CASSLSRGRSSYEQYF	TGTGCCAGCAGTTTATCGCGGGGTAGAAGCTCCTACGAGCAGTACTTC
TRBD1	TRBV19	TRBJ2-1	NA	CASSMRTGGGNEQFF	TGTGCCAGTAGTATGCGGACAGGGGGCGGCAATGAGCAGTTCTTC
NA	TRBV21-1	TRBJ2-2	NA	CASSKAEGKLAGELFF	TGTGCCAGCAGCAAAGCGGAAGGGAAGCTGGCCGGGGAGCTGTTTTTT
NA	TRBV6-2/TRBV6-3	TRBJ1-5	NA	CASSYEGLGNQPQHF	TGTGCCAGCAGTTACGAGGGGTTGGGGAATCAGCCCCAGCATTTT
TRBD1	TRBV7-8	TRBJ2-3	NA	CASSLRTHRGSDTQYF	TGTGCCAGCAGCTTACGGACCCACAGGGGGAGCGATACGCAGTATTTT
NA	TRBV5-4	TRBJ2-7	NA	CASSPDDRAPAHF	TGTGCCAGCAGCCCTGACGACCGCGCCCCGGCGCACTTC
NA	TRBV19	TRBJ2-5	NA	CASSIVGEETQYF	TGTGCCAGTAGTATCGTGGGGGAAGAGACCCAGTACTTC
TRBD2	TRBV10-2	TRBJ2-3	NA	CASSSGSADTQYF	TGCGCCAGTTCGAGCGGGAGTGCAGATACGCAGTATTTT
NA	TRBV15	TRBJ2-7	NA	CATSRDISYEQYF	TGTGCCACCAGCCGGGACATCTCCTACGAGCAGTACTTC
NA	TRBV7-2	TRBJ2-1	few	CASSLESTSPNEQFF	TGTGCCAGCAGCTTAGAGAGCACTAGCCCCAATGAGCAGTTCTTC
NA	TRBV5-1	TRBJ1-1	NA	CASSLGQGLDTEAFF	TGCGCCAGCAGCTTGGGGCAGGGGCTTGACACTGAAGCTTTCTTT
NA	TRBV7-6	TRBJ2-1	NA	CASSLQQGSYNEQFF	TGTGCCAGCAGCTTACAACAGGGCTCCTACAATGAGCAGTTCTTC
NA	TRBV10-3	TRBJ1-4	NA	CAIRGGRNEKLFF	TGTGCCATCAGGGGGGGCAGGAATGAAAAACTGTTTTTT
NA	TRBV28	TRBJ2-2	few	CASSPPGARTGELFF	TGTGCCAGCAGCCCCCCGGGGGCGCGGACCGGGGAGCTGTTTTTT
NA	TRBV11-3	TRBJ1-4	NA	CASNGPRWEKLFF	TGTGCCAGCAACGGACCACGTTGGGAAAAACTGTTTTTT
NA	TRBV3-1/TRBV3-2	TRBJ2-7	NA	CASSHRTGMSLYEQYF	TGTGCCAGCAGCCATCGAACGGGGATGTCCCTCTACGAGCAGTACTTC
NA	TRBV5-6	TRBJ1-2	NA	CASSLTGANYGYTF	TGTGCCAGCAGCTTGACGGGAGCTAACTATGGCTACACCTTC
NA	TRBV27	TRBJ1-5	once	CASSLSTPTDYSNQPQHF	TGTGCCAGCAGTTTATCCACACCTACAGATTATAGCAATCAGCCCCAGCATTTT
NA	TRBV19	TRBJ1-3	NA	CASSRNRVENTIYF	TGTGCCAGTAGTAGGAACAGGGTGGAAAACACCATATATTTT
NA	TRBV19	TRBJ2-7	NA	CASSLQESYEQYF	TGTGCCAGTAGTCTACAGGAGTCCTACGAGCAGTACTTC
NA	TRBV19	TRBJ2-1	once	CASTPVSGHRTINEQFF	TGTGCCAGTACCCCTGTCTCGGGACACAGGACGATCAATGAGCAGTTCTTC
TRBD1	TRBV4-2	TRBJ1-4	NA	CASSQVGQGVGGNEKLFF	TGTGCCAGCAGCCAAGTCGGACAGGGAGTTGGTGGTAATGAAAAACTGTTTTTT
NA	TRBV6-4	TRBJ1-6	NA	CASSDSGRRGPLHF	TGTGCCAGCAGTGACTCGGGGCGACGTGGGCCCCTCCACTTT
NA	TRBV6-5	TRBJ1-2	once	CASSGANYGYTF	TGTGCCAGCTCAGGAGCTAACTATGGCTACACCTTC
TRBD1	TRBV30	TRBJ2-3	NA	CAWPHRQGRISTDTQYF	TGTGCCTGGCCCCATAGACAGGGCCGAATCAGCACAGATACGCAGTATTTT
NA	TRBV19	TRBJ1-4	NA	CASSAHRGTNEKLFF	TGTGCCAGTAGTGCCCACCGAGGCACTAATGAAAAACTGTTTTTT